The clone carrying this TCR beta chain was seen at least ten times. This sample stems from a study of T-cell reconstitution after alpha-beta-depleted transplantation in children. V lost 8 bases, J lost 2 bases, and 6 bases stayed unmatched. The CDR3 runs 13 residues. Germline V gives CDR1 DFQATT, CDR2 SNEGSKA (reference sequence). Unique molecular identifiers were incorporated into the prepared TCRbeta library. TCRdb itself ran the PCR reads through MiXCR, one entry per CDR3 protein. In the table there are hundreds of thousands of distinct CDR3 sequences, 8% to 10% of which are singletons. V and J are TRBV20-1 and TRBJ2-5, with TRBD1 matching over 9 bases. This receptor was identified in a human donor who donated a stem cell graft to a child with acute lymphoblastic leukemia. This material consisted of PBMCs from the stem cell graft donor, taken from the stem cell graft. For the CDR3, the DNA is TGCAGTACCGCCGGGACAGGGCAAGAGACCCAGTACTTC. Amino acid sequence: CSTAGTGQETQYF.